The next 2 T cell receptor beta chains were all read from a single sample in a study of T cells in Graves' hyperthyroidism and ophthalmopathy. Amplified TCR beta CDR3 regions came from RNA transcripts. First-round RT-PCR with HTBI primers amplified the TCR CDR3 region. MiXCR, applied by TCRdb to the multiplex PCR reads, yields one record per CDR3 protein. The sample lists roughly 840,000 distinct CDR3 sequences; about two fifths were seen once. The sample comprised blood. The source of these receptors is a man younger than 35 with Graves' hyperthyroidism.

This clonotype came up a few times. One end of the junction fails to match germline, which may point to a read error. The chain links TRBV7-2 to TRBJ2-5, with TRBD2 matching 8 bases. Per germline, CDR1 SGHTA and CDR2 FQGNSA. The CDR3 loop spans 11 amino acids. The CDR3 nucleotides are TGTGCCAGCACCTCGGGGGGGGGCTGGGGGTTC. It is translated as CASTSGGGWGF.

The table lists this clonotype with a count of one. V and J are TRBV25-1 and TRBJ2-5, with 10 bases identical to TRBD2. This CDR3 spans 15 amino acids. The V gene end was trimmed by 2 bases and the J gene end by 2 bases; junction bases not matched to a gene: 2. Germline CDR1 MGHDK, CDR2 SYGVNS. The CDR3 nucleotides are TGTGCCAGCAGTGAAAAGCGGGAGGGTCAAGAGACCCAGTACTTC. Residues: CASSEKREGQETQYF.